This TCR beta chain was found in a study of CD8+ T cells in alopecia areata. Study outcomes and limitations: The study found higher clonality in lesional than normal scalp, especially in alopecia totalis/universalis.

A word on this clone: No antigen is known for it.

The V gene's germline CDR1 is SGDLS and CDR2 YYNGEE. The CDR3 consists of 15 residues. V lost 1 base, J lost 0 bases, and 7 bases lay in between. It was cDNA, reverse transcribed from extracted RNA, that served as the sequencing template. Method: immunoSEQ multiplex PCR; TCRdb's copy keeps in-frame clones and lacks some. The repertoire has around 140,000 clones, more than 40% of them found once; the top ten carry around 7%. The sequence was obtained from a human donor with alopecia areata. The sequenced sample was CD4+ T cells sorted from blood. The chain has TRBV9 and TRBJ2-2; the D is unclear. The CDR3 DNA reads TGTGCCAGCAGCGTAAGGCACGCGAACACCGGGGAGCTGTTTTTT. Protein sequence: CASSVRHANTGELFF. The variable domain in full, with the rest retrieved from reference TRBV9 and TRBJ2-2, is DSGVTQTPKHLITATGQRVTLRCSPRSGDLSVYWYQQSLDQGLQFLIQYYNGEERAKGNILERFSAQQFPDLHSELNLSSLELGDSALYFCASSVRHANTGELFFGEGSRLTVL.